The clone carrying this TCR beta chain showed up just a few times. Trimming cost V 6 bases and J 1 base; bases outside gene matches: 8. CDR3 length equals 15 residues. Germline lookup yields CDR1 SGHDN and CDR2 FVKESK. This specimen comes from a study of glioma-infiltrating T cells after dendritic cell vaccination. On the study more broadly: Treatment, given 2003 to 2012, was autologous tumor lysate-pulsed dendritic cell vaccination.

Time point denoted: after dendritic cell vaccination, including at tumor progression/relapse. Amplification used 60 V beta primers and 13 J beta primers. Here immunoSEQ multiplex PCR was the method, and the copy in TCRdb shows in-frame clones only, minus some. There are fewer than 60,000 clones in the sample; 89% occur only once, and over 4.5% lies in the top ten. Sequences were derived from blood, sampled after dendritic cell vaccination. The source is a human donor with glioblastoma. The rearrangement uses TRBV14 and TRBJ1-2, with 7 bases identical to TRBD1. The CDR3 DNA sequence: TGTGCCAGCAGTCCGCCGGGACAGCTTAACTATGGCTACACCTTC. The encoded protein is CASSPPGQLNYGYTF.